Each of the 30 T cell receptor beta chains below was sequenced from the same sample in a study of shared clonotypes between healthy human individuals (dated by TCRdb to the early 2020s). Libraries were constructed by the immunoSEQ multiplex PCR assay. TCRdb provides this immuneACCESS table in a form limited to in-frame rearrangements. Some clones are lacking; in checked studies, under half of them reflect an unresolved V gene, and why the rest are absent is not known. The sample table holds under 85,000 clones, of which 50% to 70% were seen once. Of the sample, just over 50% is held by the ten largest clones. The material sequenced was memory CD8+ T cells sorted from blood. Read against the paper, the sample's cell subset or site label means: CD45RO+ cells pooled with CCR7-negative TemRA cells. These receptors were taken from a man younger than 45 in good health.

V and J are TRBV9 and TRBJ2-3; D is possibly TRBD2 (5 bases). There are 13 residues in the CDR3. Germline assignment: CDR1 SGDLS and CDR2 YYNGEE. V gave up 7 bases and J gave up 5 bases, with 14 bases separating them. Written as DNA, the CDR3 is TGTGCCAGCGGGGTGGGAGAGGGAGATACGCAGTATTTT. This codes for CASGVGEGDTQYF.

The chain combines TRBV2 with TRBJ1-2, with a weak D call TRBD1 (5 bases). Per germline, CDR1 SNHLY and CDR2 FYNNEI. The V end lost 8 bases, the J end lost 7 bases, and 14 bases lay between the germline ends. The CDR3 contains 12 residues. CDR3 DNA sequence: TGTGCCAGCGATGGGGGGGTAGGTGGCTACACCTTC. Translating it yields CASDGGVGGYTF.

This sequence joins TRBV25-1 and TRBJ2-7; a possible D gene is TRBD1 (5 bases). This CDR3 is built from 17 residues. V lost 2 bases, J lost 2 bases, and 19 bases lay in between. The germline CDR1 and CDR2 sequences are MGHDK and SYGVNS. The CDR3 DNA sequence: TGTGCCAGCAGTGAAAATTCGGTAGGGGTTAAGACCTACGAGCAGTACTTC. It codes for CASSENSVGVKTYEQYF.

The sample holds a few counts of this clone. This chain joins TRBV2 and TRBJ2-7; D tentatively fits TRBD1 or TRBD2 (5 bases each). V lost 8 bases and J lost 4, with 12 bases in between. This CDR3 is built from 12 residues. Germline CDR1 reads SNHLY; CDR2 reads FYNNEI. CDR3 region: CASYRDGYEQYF. DNA of the CDR3: TGTGCCAGCTACCGGGACGGGTACGAGCAGTACTTC.

The chain employs TRBV7-3 and TRBJ2-2; tentatively, D is TRBD1 or TRBD2 (6 bases each). The ends were cut back, 0 bases at V and 0 bases at J, with 17 bases in the middle. This CDR3 spans 19 amino acids. The germline CDR1 and CDR2 sequences are SGHTA and FQGTGA. The chain's CDR3 is CASSLTFGGAYPNTGELFF. The CDR3 DNA follows: TGTGCCAGCAGCTTAACCTTCGGGGGCGCCTACCCGAACACCGGGGAGCTGTTTTTT.

The chain joins TRBV5-1 to TRBJ2-5; 7 bases map to TRBD1. V lost 3 bases to trimming and J lost 1 base; unmatched junction nucleotides: 0. Germline CDR1 SGHRS, CDR2 YFSETQ. CDR3 length equals 13 residues. Here the CDR3 reads CASSWDSQETQYF. The CDR3 DNA sequence: TGCGCCAGCAGCTGGGACAGCCAAGAGACCCAGTACTTC. Combining the CDR3 with reference TRBV5-1 and TRBJ2-5 gives the whole variable domain KAGVTQTPRYLIKTRGQQVTLSCSPISGHRSVSWYQQTPGQGLQFLFEYFSETQRNKGNFPGRFSGRQFSNSRSEMNVSTLELGDSALYLCASSWDSQETQYFGPGTRLLVL.

This clone was detected ten times or more. This sequence joins TRBV15 and TRBJ1-4; D gene unclear. The CDR3 is made up of 13 amino acids. The V end was cut by 1 base, the J end by 11 bases, with 11 bases between. The germline V gene encodes CDR1 LNHNV and CDR2 YYDKDF (reference sequence). The CDR3 DNA sequence: TGTGCCACCAGCAGAGTCGTATTCGAGAAACTGTTTTTT. Translation: CATSRVVFEKLFF.

This clone was counted only a few times. The CDR3 DNA is TGTGCCAGCAGTTCGATTTTCGGAACCTACGAGCAGTACTTC. Amino acid sequence: CASSSIFGTYEQYF. The chain recombines TRBV27 with TRBJ2-7; D remains unclear. V lost 4 bases and J 2 bases, leaving 12 bases between the germline ends. Germline assignment: CDR1 MNHEY and CDR2 SMNVEV (reference sequence). CDR3 length equals 14 residues.

The J gene is TRBJ2-3, the V gene TRBV18; D is unresolved. The CDR3 has 15 residues. Germline CDR1 is KGHSH and CDR2 is LQKENI. Trimming left V 2 bases short and J 2 bases short, with 11 bases between. The CDR3 coding sequence is TGTGCCAGCTCACCAGGAGTAGTTAACACAGATACGCAGTATTTT. Residues: CASSPGVVNTDTQYF.

This clone came up once. The chain is built from TRBV28 and TRBJ2-1; D gene uncertain. The CDR3 spans 13 residues. Germline V gene sequence: CDR1 MDHEN, CDR2 SYDVKM. The V gene lost 3 bases and the J gene lost 7 bases, with 10 bases spanning the gap. The chain's CDR3 is CASSLTRINEQFF. The CDR3 bases are TGTGCCAGCAGTTTGACCAGGATTAATGAGCAGTTCTTC.

The J gene is TRBJ2-1, the V gene TRBV5-6; possible D gene TRBD1, 5 bases. The CDR3 is 15 amino acids. From germline, CDR1 is SGHDT and CDR2 YYEEEE. The ends were cut back, 4 bases at V and 8 bases at J, with 19 bases in the middle. The CDR3, as DNA: TGTGCCAGCAGCCTAGGGGTTTCGAGGCTGGATGAGCAGTTCTTC. It yields the protein CASSLGVSRLDEQFF.

The genes are TRBV2 and TRBJ1-5, with a weak D call TRBD1 (6 bases). Germline V gives CDR1 SNHLY, CDR2 FYNNEI. V lost 6 bases and J lost 3, with 21 bases in between. There are 17 residues in the CDR3. CDR3: CASRLSAGAQVNQPQHF. CDR3 bases: TGTGCCAGCAGGCTTTCTGCAGGGGCGCAGGTCAATCAGCCCCAGCATTTT.

The chain carries TRBV6-5 and TRBJ2-2; 11 bases agree with TRBD1. Germline V gene lookup returns CDR1 MNHEY and CDR2 SVGAGI. Trimming cost V 4 bases and J 6 bases; bases outside gene matches: 1. The CDR3 runs to 14 residues. CDR3 sequence (DNA): TGTGCCAGCAGTTGGGGACAGGGGGCCGGGGAGCTGTTTTTT. Translating it yields CASSWGQGAGELFF.

The J gene is TRBJ2-1, the V gene TRBV25-1; the D gene is possibly TRBD2 (5 bases). The length of the CDR3 is 17 residues. Germline CDR1 is MGHDK and CDR2 is SYGVNS. V lost 2 bases and J lost 0, with 14 bases in between. The DNA of the CDR3 is TGTGCCAGCAGTGAAAGGAGTGTGGGGAGCTCCTACAATGAGCAGTTCTTC. Translation gives CASSERSVGSSYNEQFF.

The rearrangement joins TRBV18 to TRBJ2-6; 7 bases map to TRBD1. The CDR3 has 16 residues. V gave up 4 bases and J gave up 1 base; unmatched junction bases: 4. CDR1 is KGHSH, CDR2 LQKENI, per germline. The CDR3 DNA reads TGTGCCAGCTCACTGGACAGGCTTTCTGGGGCCAACGTCCTGACTTTC. Translated, it gives CASSLDRLSGANVLTF.

The gene calls are TRBV29-1 and TRBJ2-7; D perhaps matches TRBD2 (6 bases). Germline V gives CDR1 SQVTM, CDR2 ANQGSEA. The CDR3 is 11 amino acids. The germline V and J ends were trimmed by 5 bases and 6 bases, with 11 bases remaining between them. This chain's CDR3 is CSVRDFSEQYF. DNA of the CDR3: TGCAGCGTTCGGGACTTTAGCGAGCAGTACTTC.

V gene TRBV6-5 combines with J gene TRBJ2-7; D unresolved. The CDR3 contains 13 residues. CDR1 MNHEY and CDR2 SVGAGI come from the germline V gene. The V gene lost 2 bases and the J gene lost 0 bases, with 5 bases spanning the gap. The CDR3 DNA sequence: TGTGCCAGCAGTTACAGTGCCTCCTACGAGCAGTACTTC. This translates into CASSYSASYEQYF.

The J gene is TRBJ1-1, the V gene TRBV28; D call uncertain. The V and J ends lost 2 bases and 7 bases respectively, with 11 bases between them. The CDR3 loop spans 13 amino acids. Per germline, CDR1 MDHEN and CDR2 SYDVKM. The CDR3 bases are TGTGCCAGCAGTTTACTGTGGACCAGTGAAGCTTTCTTT. Translation: CASSLLWTSEAFF.

This clone was seen at least ten times. The rearrangement joins TRBV6-6 to TRBJ2-5; 11 bases fit TRBD2. This CDR3 contains 16 residues. Germline V gene data show CDR1 as MNHNY and CDR2 as SVGAGI (reference sequence). The ends lost 0 bases at V and 0 bases at J; junction bases unmatched: 0. In DNA form, the CDR3 reads TGTGCCAGCAGTTACTCGACTAGCGGGGACCAAGAGACCCAGTACTTC. This gives the protein CASSYSTSGDQETQYF.

The rearrangement uses TRBV27 and TRBJ1-1, with D possibly TRBD1 on 5 matching bases. The CDR3 runs to 16 residues. Trimming pared 3 bases from V and 0 bases from J, leaving 14 bases between. Germline CDR1 MNHEY, CDR2 SMNVEV (reference sequence). In nucleotides, the CDR3 is TGTGCCAGCAGTTTGTTACTCGGGGGGATGAACACTGAAGCTTTCTTT. This codes for CASSLLLGGMNTEAFF.

This clone occurred a few times. This sequence joins TRBV28 and TRBJ2-1; D unclear. Per the germline V gene, CDR1 is MDHEN and CDR2 is SYDVKM. V lost 3 bases, J lost 0 bases, and 9 bases lay in between. The CDR3 runs 15 residues. CDR3 coding DNA: TGTGCCAGCAGTTTTGACGAAAGCTCCTACAATGAGCAGTTCTTC. Translated, it gives CASSFDESSYNEQFF.

The chain is built from TRBV28 and TRBJ1-2, with D tentatively TRBD1 (5 bases). V lost 8 bases, J lost 7 bases, and 20 bases lay in between. This CDR3 is 14 amino acids long. CDR1 and CDR2 from the germline V gene are MDHEN and SYDVKM. The CDR3 region is CASAGPSLISGYTF. Written as DNA, the CDR3 is TGTGCCAGCGCGGGGCCATCCCTAATATCTGGCTACACCTTC.

This clone was found a few times. The chain links TRBV6-5 to TRBJ2-5; 11 nucleotides match TRBD2. This CDR3 contains 14 residues. CDR1 is MNHEY, CDR2 SVGAGI, per germline. J lost 5 bases, V lost 5 bases, and 4 bases had no gene match. CDR3 DNA: TGTGCCAGCAGTGTAGCGGGAGGGCTTGAGACCCAGTACTTC. Protein product: CASSVAGGLETQYF.

V usage is TRBV15 and J usage is TRBJ2-7; D is ambiguous. With 8 bases removed from V and 5 bases from J, the gap between germline ends came to 16 bases. The CDR3 has 13 amino acids. In germline, CDR1 is LNHNV, CDR2 YYDKDF (reference sequence). CDR3 in amino acids: CATGRGVWNEQYF. The CDR3, as DNA: TGTGCCACCGGACGTGGTGTGTGGAACGAGCAGTACTTC.

This clone was observed a few times. The V call is TRBV4-1, the J call TRBJ2-7; 13 bases line up with TRBD2. Germline assignment: CDR1 MGHRA and CDR2 YSYEKL. This CDR3 is built from 15 residues. J gave up 4 bases and V 5 bases, and 5 bases lay outside the gene matches. The CDR3 region is CASSYTSGRGYEQYF. In nucleotides, the CDR3 is TGCGCCAGCAGCTATACTAGCGGGAGGGGGTACGAGCAGTACTTC.

The J gene is TRBJ1-2, the V gene TRBV4-1; 7 bases align to TRBD1. Germline lookup yields CDR1 MGHRA and CDR2 YSYEKL. With V trimmed by 0 bases and J by 7 bases, 8 bases remained unmatched. The CDR3 loop spans 15 amino acids. The CDR3 spells CASSQDREGARGYTF. DNA for the CDR3: TGCGCCAGCAGCCAAGACCGTGAGGGGGCGCGTGGCTACACCTTC.

The chain combines TRBV9 with TRBJ2-1, with TRBD1 as a possible D gene (5 bases). The CDR3 spans 12 residues. From germline, CDR1 is SGDLS and CDR2 YYNGEE. Between the trimmed V and J ends, which lost 0 bases and 7 bases, there was a span of 5 bases. The CDR3 nucleotides are TGTGCCAGCAGCGTAGAGGGGAATGAGCAGTTCTTC. Protein sequence: CASSVEGNEQFF.

V and J are TRBV19 and TRBJ2-2; D remains unclear. Germline V CDR1 and CDR2: LNHDA, SQIVND (reference sequence). V was pared by 3 bases and J by 0 bases, with 8 bases between. CDR3 size: 15 residues. CDR3 loop: CASSILSANTGELFF. DNA for the CDR3: TGTGCCAGTAGTATTCTCTCTGCGAACACCGGGGAGCTGTTTTTT.

This CDR3 reads CASNPQALDGDYEQYF. Written as DNA, the CDR3 is TGTGCCAGCAACCCCCAGGCCCTCGATGGGGACTACGAGCAGTACTTC. V is TRBV25-1 and J is TRBJ2-7; D remains unclear. This CDR3 has 16 amino acids. Germline assignment: CDR1 MGHDK and CDR2 SYGVNS. Trimming left V 7 bases short and J 3 bases short, with 22 bases between.

This chain links TRBV5-1 with TRBJ2-7; 7 nucleotides match TRBD2. Germline lookup yields CDR1 SGHRS and CDR2 YFSETQ. J gave up 6 bases and V 4 bases, and 13 bases lay outside the gene matches. This CDR3 spans 15 amino acids. CDR3 residues: CASSVPGGPPTEQYF. DNA for the CDR3: TGCGCCAGCAGCGTCCCGGGGGGACCTCCTACCGAGCAGTACTTC. Using reference TRBV5-1 and TRBJ2-7 for the parts outside the CDR3, the full variable domain is KAGVTQTPRYLIKTRGQQVTLSCSPISGHRSVSWYQQTPGQGLQFLFEYFSETQRNKGNFPGRFSGRQFSNSRSEMNVSTLELGDSALYLCASSVPGGPPTEQYFGPGTRLTVT.